This paragraph reports one T cell receptor beta chain. What it binds is not known. Other DNA sequences in this specimen translate into the identical CDR3. V lost 2 bases, J lost 7 bases, and 6 bases stayed unmatched. This CDR3 is built from 14 residues. The germline CDR1 and CDR2 sequences are SGHRS and YFSETQ. Following RNA extraction, reverse transcription yielded cDNA that acted as the sequencing template. TCRdb keeps only in-frame clones here, not all; method: immunoSEQ multiplex PCR. This table holds under 250,000 clones, approximately 72% found once. This sample was taken from a study of CD8+ T cells in alopecia areata. Study-level findings and limits: Although TCR sharing was seen in mice, sharing across patients was less clear, possibly for HLA-related reasons. Greater clonality was observed in lesional scalp samples, especially alopecia totalis/universalis, versus normal scalp.

The sample's treatment: oral pan-JAK inhibitor, 5-10 mg twice daily. Alopecia areata patients provided lesional scalp punch biopsies and peripheral blood, both collected for the study. A FACSAria was used to sort CD4+ and CD8+ T cells. These cells came from PBMCs. The chain joins TRBV5-1 to TRBJ1-5; 7 positions match TRBD1. The sequenced sample was CD4+ T cells sorted from blood, obtained at approximately week 44, from a patient treated with tofacitinib. The origin of this receptor is a human donor with alopecia areata. CDR3 in amino acids: CASSFGPGGQPQHF. As DNA, the CDR3 is TGCGCCAGCAGCTTTGGGCCAGGGGGACAGCCCCAGCATTTT.